This TCR beta chain was profiled in a study of human T cells and chemical hapten exposure. Study-level background: Patients, largely female, had alopecia areata, totalis or universalis.

Study-level results: Large CDR3 similarity clusters arose significantly more often from expanded TCRs than from controls.

As to this clonotype: The antigen is unknown.

Germline V gives CDR1 MGHRA, CDR2 YSYEKL. Trimming took 6 bases from V and 8 from J; bases not matched to a gene: 13. The CDR3 consists of 16 residues. As to time point: patch test 3, about 24 weeks after DPC sensitization. The treatment: therapeutic diphenylcyclopropenone sensitization with weekly scalp DPC. Total RNA was isolated from unfractionated whole blood. As the library was built, unique molecular identifiers were attached to individual cDNA molecules. Using its own MiXCR run on the RACE reads, TCRdb lists one record per CDR3 protein. The data show 150,000 to 200,000 distinct CDR3 sequences, with roughly a quarter seen just once and 2% to 2.5% held by the top ten.

Sequenced here: whole blood, sampled in connection with sensitization to the hapten diphenylcyclopropenone (DPC). This TCR was sampled from a woman younger than 35 with alopecia areata. Some clones in this sample may be carry-over from other donors' samples. This chain joins TRBV4-1 and TRBJ1-6; the match to TRBD1 covers 7 bases. The CDR3 protein is CASSRQGWGIYSPLHF. The CDR3 region has the DNA TGCGCCAGCAGTCGACAGGGCTGGGGTATTTATTCACCCCTCCACTTT.